Presented here are 17 T cell receptor beta chains from one specimen sequenced in a study of cytomegalovirus exposure and HLA in healthy donors (dated by TCRdb to the late 2010s). The library was made by the immunoSEQ multiplex PCR assay. A mixture of 60 forward primers for TCR Vbeta segments and 13 reverse primers for TCR Jbeta segments was used in the multiplex PCR. Drawn from immuneACCESS, this table holds only the in-frame rearrangements with V and J called that TCRdb kept. Clones are partly lost; checked studies trace under half to an unresolved V gene and leave the rest unexplained. The sample has about 150,000 clones on record, around 66% of them singletons. Over 2.5% of the sample is taken by the ten largest. The sample was PBMCs. The receptors come from a woman aged 25 to 39 in good health and CMV-seropositive.

In its sample, this clone was seen a few times. V usage is TRBV11-1 and J usage is TRBJ2-5; TRBD2 matches 12 bases. This CDR3 has 16 residues. The V segment lost 5 bases and the J segment 0 bases; nucleotides outside the gene matches: 4. Germline CDR1 is SGHAT and CDR2 is FQDESV (reference sequence). The CDR3 here is CASSTRLAGDQETQYF. The CDR3 bases are TGTGCCAGCAGCACCCGACTAGCGGGGGACCAAGAGACCCAGTACTTC.

This clone was found a few times. The chain has TRBV6-1 and TRBJ1-4; 7 bases are a match to TRBD1. The CDR3 sequence is 18 residues long. Germline V gene sequence: CDR1 MNHNS, CDR2 SASEGT. V was pared by 0 bases and J by 4 bases, with 11 bases of the junction left unmatched. The CDR3 here is CASSEAGHPGQNNEKLFF. The CDR3, as DNA: TGTGCCAGCAGTGAAGCGGGACATCCGGGACAGAATAATGAAAAACTGTTTTTT.

The chain couples TRBV29-1 to TRBJ1-1; the D is unclear. Trimming shortened V by 2 bases and J by 1 base, and 8 bases separated the two germline ends. This CDR3 comprises 13 residues. Germline V gives CDR1 SQVTM, CDR2 ANQGSEA. CDR3: CSVERVGNTEAFF. The CDR3 DNA follows: TGCAGCGTTGAACGGGTGGGGAACACTGAAGCTTTCTTT.

The V and J genes are TRBV5-4 and TRBJ2-6, with D perhaps matching TRBD2 (7 bases). Germline V gives CDR1 SGHNT, CDR2 YYREEE (reference sequence). The V and J ends lost 4 bases and 2 bases respectively, with 22 bases between them. There are 19 residues in the CDR3. The CDR3, as DNA: TGTGCCAGCAGCCTAAAGGGAGGGGGAGGATACACTGGGGCCAACGTCCTGACTTTC. It is translated as CASSLKGGGGYTGANVLTF.

CDR3 amino acids: CASSANYEQYF. DNA for the CDR3: TGTGCCAGCAGTGCCAACTACGAGCAGTACTTC. This chain connects TRBV6-1 to TRBJ2-5; no clear D. Near its end, the DNA agrees better with TRBJ2-7, so the J call may be wrong. Germline CDR1 and CDR2: MNHNS and SASEGT. CDR3 length: 11 residues.

CDR3 nucleotide sequence: TGCACCAGCAGCCATCCCCAAGAACTAGAAGGCTACGAGCAGTACTTC. Translation gives CTSSHPQELEGYEQYF. This chain links TRBV1 with TRBJ2-7; TRBD2, the table's D call, lacks a check against the DNA. TRBV1 is noted as a pseudogene. The CDR3 sequence is 16 residues long.

The rearrangement uses TRBV9 and TRBJ1-5, with TRBD1 matching 7 bases. Trimming took 0 bases from V and 5 from J; bases not matched to a gene: 5. This CDR3 contains 15 residues. Germline CDR1 is SGDLS and CDR2 is YYNGEE. In nucleotides, the CDR3 is TGTGCCAGCAGCGTAGCTCCCACAGGGGATCAGCCCCAGCATTTT. Translated, it gives CASSVAPTGDQPQHF.

This clone was counted only a few times. The chain combines TRBV14 with TRBJ2-7; perhaps TRBD1 as D (6 bases). CDR3 length: 15 amino acids. Trimming pared 3 bases from V and 4 bases from J, leaving 16 bases between. CDR1 and CDR2 (germline): SGHDN, FVKESK. The CDR3 sequence is CASSQGYWGLYEQYF. CDR3 nucleotide sequence: TGTGCCAGCAGCCAGGGGTATTGGGGGCTTTACGAGCAGTACTTC.

The rearrangement links TRBV6-1 to TRBJ1-5; 9 bases fit TRBD1. In germline, CDR1 is MNHNS, CDR2 SASEGT. Trimming removed 4 bases from V and 3 bases from J; junction bases left unmatched: 4. The CDR3 is made up of 15 amino acids. This CDR3 is CASSAGDRANQPQHF. CDR3 nucleotide sequence: TGTGCCAGCAGTGCGGGGGACAGGGCCAATCAGCCCCAGCATTTT.

The chain employs TRBV6-5 and TRBJ1-1; the D gene is possibly TRBD1 (5 bases). From germline, CDR1 is MNHEY and CDR2 SVGAGI. The CDR3 has 12 amino acids. Trimming took 6 bases from V and 4 from J, leaving 9 bases between them. The CDR3, as DNA: TGTGCCAGCAGCCCGGGGGTCACTGAAGCTTTCTTT. Amino acids: CASSPGVTEAFF.

The V call is TRBV18, the J call TRBJ1-2; possible D gene TRBD1, 5 bases. This CDR3 is built from 20 residues. Germline loops: CDR1 KGHSH, CDR2 LQKENI. Trimming stripped 0 bases from V and 4 bases from J, with 27 bases between. Written as DNA, the CDR3 is TGTGCCAGCTCACCACCGGTATATATGTCGAGACAGTCAGGATCCTATGGCTACACCTTC. As protein: CASSPPVYMSRQSGSYGYTF.

The gene calls are TRBV9 and TRBJ2-1; 7 bases fit TRBD2. Germline-derived CDR1 and CDR2 are SGDLS and YYNGEE. The CDR3 is made up of 15 amino acids. V shed 3 bases and J 6 bases; nucleotides not matched to a gene: 9. CDR3 amino acids: CASSEWAGRVNEQFF. In nucleotides, the CDR3 is TGTGCCAGCAGCGAATGGGCAGGGAGGGTCAATGAGCAGTTCTTC.

This chain joins TRBV30 and TRBJ1-1, with a weak D call TRBD1 (6 bases). The CDR3 extends over 14 amino acids. CDR1 GTSNPN and CDR2 SVGIG come from the germline V gene (reference sequence). V gave up 6 bases and J gave up 10 bases, with 24 bases separating them. The CDR3 spells CACPPGAGSSPAFF. The CDR3 DNA reads as TGTGCCTGCCCCCCAGGGGCAGGCTCATCACCAGCTTTCTTT.

The chain carries TRBV7-9 and TRBJ1-5, with a possible D match to TRBD1 (5 bases). This CDR3 spans 16 amino acids. V gave up 1 base and J gave up 6 bases, with 16 bases separating them. Germline lookup yields CDR1 SEHNR and CDR2 FQNEAQ (reference sequence). The CDR3 loop reads CASSLEWGERGQPQHF. DNA of the CDR3: TGTGCCAGCAGCTTAGAATGGGGGGAACGGGGTCAGCCCCAGCATTTT.

This clone has just a few counts. The chain employs TRBV4-2 and TRBJ1-5, with 8 positions matching TRBD1. Germline values: CDR1 LGHNA, CDR2 YNFKEQ. The V segment lost 3 bases and the J segment 4 bases; nucleotides outside the gene matches: 14. CDR3 size: 18 residues. The CDR3 bases are TGTGCCAGCAGCCAGATACAGGGGGGATTGGGGATAAATCAGCCCCAGCATTTT. It encodes CASSQIQGGLGINQPQHF.

This clone was seen a few times. The J gene is TRBJ2-7, the V gene TRBV7-2; 11 nucleotides line up with TRBD2. CDR1 is SGHTA and CDR2 is FQGNSA in the germline V gene. After removal of 7 bases from V and 5 bases from J, the junction contained 10 bases not matched to a gene. The CDR3 runs to 15 residues. CDR3 DNA: TGTGCCAGCAACCCCAGGGGTAGCGGGAGGGACGAGCAGTACTTC. Translating it yields CASNPRGSGRDEQYF.

The V call is TRBV23-1, the J call TRBJ1-5; TRBD1 might be the D (6 bases). TRBV23-1 is recorded as an ORF, its role being uncertain. V was shortened by 0 bases and J by 0 bases, with 15 bases between the two germline ends. The CDR3 is made up of 18 amino acids. The DNA of the CDR3 is TGCGCCAGCAGTCAATCGGAGGGGGGGTGGTATAGCAATCAGCCCCAGCATTTT. Protein sequence: CASSQSEGGWYSNQPQHF.